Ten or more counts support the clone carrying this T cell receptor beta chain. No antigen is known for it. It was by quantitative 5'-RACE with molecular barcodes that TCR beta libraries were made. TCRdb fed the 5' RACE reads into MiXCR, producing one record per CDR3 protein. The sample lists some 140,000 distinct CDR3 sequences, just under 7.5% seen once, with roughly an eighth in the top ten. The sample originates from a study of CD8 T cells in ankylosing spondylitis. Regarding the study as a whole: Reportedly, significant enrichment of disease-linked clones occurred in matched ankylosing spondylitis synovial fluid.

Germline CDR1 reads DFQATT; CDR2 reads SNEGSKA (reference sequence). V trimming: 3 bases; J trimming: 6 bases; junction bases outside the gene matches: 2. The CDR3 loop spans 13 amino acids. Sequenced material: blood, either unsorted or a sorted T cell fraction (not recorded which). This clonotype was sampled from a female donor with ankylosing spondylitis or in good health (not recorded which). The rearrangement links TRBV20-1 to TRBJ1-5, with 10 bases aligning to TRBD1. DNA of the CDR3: TGCAGTGCTAGGACAGGGGGCTCTCAGCCCCAGCATTTT. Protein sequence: CSARTGGSQPQHF.